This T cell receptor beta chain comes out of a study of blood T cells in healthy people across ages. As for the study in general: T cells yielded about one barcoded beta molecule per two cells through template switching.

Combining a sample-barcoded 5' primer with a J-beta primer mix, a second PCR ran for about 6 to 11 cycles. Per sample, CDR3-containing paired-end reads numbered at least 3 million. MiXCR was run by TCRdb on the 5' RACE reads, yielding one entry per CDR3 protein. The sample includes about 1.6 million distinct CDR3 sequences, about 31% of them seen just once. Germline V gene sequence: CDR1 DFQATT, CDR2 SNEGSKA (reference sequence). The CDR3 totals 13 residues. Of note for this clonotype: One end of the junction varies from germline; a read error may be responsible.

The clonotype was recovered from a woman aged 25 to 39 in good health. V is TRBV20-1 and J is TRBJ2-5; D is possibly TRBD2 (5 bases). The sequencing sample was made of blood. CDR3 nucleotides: TGCAGTACTAGGAGGACTGCTCGGGAGACCCAGTACTTC. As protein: CSTRRTARETQYF.